These 12 T cell receptor beta chains share one sample of origin, sequenced in a study of shared clonotypes between healthy human individuals. The protocol was immunoSEQ multiplex PCR, while the TCRdb copy is restricted to in-frame clones and leaves out a portion. In the table there are over 2 million clones, approximately 90% of which are singletons. Sequenced input: naive CD4+ T cells from PBMCs. This sample's subset: CD45RA+ positively selected. These receptors were obtained from a man younger than 30 in good health. Some clones in this sample may be carry-over from other donors' samples.

Remarks on this clone: This sample includes further DNA sequences coding for the same CDR3. The V and J genes are TRBV18 and TRBJ1-5, with TRBD1 as a possible D gene (6 bases). Trimming cost V 2 bases and J 2 bases, with 10 bases left between them. This CDR3 has 15 residues. Germline values: CDR1 KGHSH, CDR2 LQKENI. This CDR3 reads CASSPGGQGNQPQHF. Written as DNA, the CDR3 is TGTGCCAGCTCACCAGGGGGCCAAGGCAATCAGCCCCAGCATTTT.

The chain uses TRBV28 and TRBJ2-3, with a weak D call TRBD1 (6 bases). Germline lookup yields CDR1 MDHEN and CDR2 SYDVKM. Trimming shortened V by 9 bases and J by 2 bases, and 9 bases separated the two germline ends. The CDR3 totals 12 residues. The CDR3 is CASWTATDTQYF. CDR3 nucleotide sequence: TGTGCCAGTTGGACAGCCACAGATACGCAGTATTTT.

The chain links TRBV27 to TRBJ2-7, with 9 positions matching TRBD1. Trimming took 6 bases from V and 5 from J; bases not matched to a gene: 8. This CDR3 spans 14 amino acids. Per the germline V gene, CDR1 is MNHEY and CDR2 is SMNVEV (reference sequence). The CDR3 DNA sequence: TGTGCCAGCAGCCGAACAGGGGGCGATGACGAGCAGTACTTC. Encoded protein: CASSRTGGDDEQYF.

This chain links TRBV9 with TRBJ2-3; possible D gene TRBD2, 7 bases. The V gene's germline CDR1 is SGDLS and CDR2 YYNGEE. Trimming took 3 bases from V and 0 from J, leaving 14 bases between them. The CDR3 extends over 16 amino acids. Written as DNA, the CDR3 is TGTGCCAGCAGCGCCCGGGGGCGGGGGAGCACAGATACGCAGTATTTT. It yields the protein CASSARGRGSTDTQYF.

This sequence joins TRBV5-4 and TRBJ2-1; 7 nucleotides line up with TRBD2. V lost 2 bases to trimming and J lost 5 bases; unmatched junction nucleotides: 7. This CDR3 is built from 15 residues. Germline V lookup: CDR1 SGHNT, CDR2 YYREEE (reference sequence). The CDR3: CASSFLASGNNEQFF. The CDR3 DNA sequence: TGTGCCAGCAGCTTTTTGGCTAGCGGCAACAATGAGCAGTTCTTC.

This chain joins TRBV5-4 and TRBJ2-7, with 7 bases that match TRBD1. The CDR3 is 14 residues long. V gave up 4 bases and J gave up 5 bases; unmatched junction bases: 9. Germline V lookup: CDR1 SGHNT, CDR2 YYREEE (reference sequence). DNA for the CDR3: TGTGCCAGCAGCAGATCAGGGGGTGTCGACGAGCAGTACTTC. This gives the protein CASSRSGGVDEQYF.

The chain combines TRBV19 with TRBJ1-1; D is unresolved. The length of the CDR3 is 13 residues. V was clipped by 7 bases and J by 2 bases, with 11 bases between them. CDR1 LNHDA and CDR2 SQIVND come from the germline V gene (reference sequence). CDR3 bases: TGTGCCAGTAACGTGACGCCCAACACTGAAGCTTTCTTT. Translated, it gives CASNVTPNTEAFF.

The J gene is TRBJ1-4, the V gene TRBV28, with 7 bases lining up with TRBD1. Unmatched junction bases numbered 3, after V lost 4 bases and J lost 10 bases. Germline CDR1 and CDR2: MDHEN and SYDVKM. This CDR3 has 12 residues. For the CDR3, the DNA is TGTGCCAGCAGTTCCAACAGGGGAAAACTGTTTTTT. This gives the protein CASSSNRGKLFF.

The V and J genes are TRBV10-1 and TRBJ1-2; D remains ambiguous. The V end lost 0 bases, the J end lost 6 bases, and 8 bases lay between the germline ends. The CDR3 length is 13 residues. Germline V CDR1 and CDR2: WNHNN, SYGVQD (reference sequence). In nucleotides, the CDR3 is TGCGCCAGCAGTGAGTCTCCCGGGGATGGCTACACCTTC. This sequence encodes CASSESPGDGYTF.

The rearrangement uses TRBV6-6 and TRBJ2-7, with TRBD1 as a possible D gene (5 bases). The CDR3 is 15 residues long. Germline assignment: CDR1 MNHNY and CDR2 SVGAGI (reference sequence). The ends were cut back, 6 bases at V and 2 bases at J, with 17 bases in the middle. The CDR3 nucleotides are TGTGCCAGCAGGAAACGAGACAGTCCAACCTACGAGCAGTACTTC. Its translation: CASRKRDSPTYEQYF.

The chain combines TRBV28 with TRBJ2-1, with 7 positions matching TRBD2. V was clipped by 7 bases and J by 6 bases; unmatched bases: 6. CDR3 length: 13 residues. The germline CDR1 and CDR2 sequences are MDHEN and SYDVKM. The CDR3, as DNA: TGTGCCAGCACCTTGAGGACTAGCAATGAGCAGTTCTTC. It encodes CASTLRTSNEQFF. The full variable domain, its missing parts supplied by reference TRBV28 and TRBJ2-1, is DVKVTQSSRYLVKRTGEKVFLECVQDMDHENMFWYRQDPGLGLRLIYFSYDVKMKEKGDIPEGYSVSREKKERFSLILESASTNQTSMYLCASTLRTSNEQFFGPGTRLTVL.

This chain joins TRBV28 and TRBJ1-5, with D tentatively TRBD1 (5 bases). V lost 11 bases and J 5 bases, leaving 16 bases between the germline ends. Germline lookup yields CDR1 MDHEN and CDR2 SYDVKM. The CDR3 is 13 amino acids. Written as DNA, the CDR3 is TGTGCCCTGGGGCCAGTGAGAGATCAGCCCCAGCATTTT. Its translation is CALGPVRDQPQHF.